These 8 T cell receptor beta chains were all obtained from the same sample, sequenced in a study. Cells sorted as Tregs were CD4+, CD25+ and CD127-/low. TCRdb reprocessed the 5' RACE reads via MiXCR and lists one record per CDR3 protein. The sample lists approximately 50,000 distinct CDR3 sequences, roughly 25% occurring once. The sample taken for sequencing was tumor-infiltrating Tregs sorted from the breast tumor. These receptors originate from a female donor with breast cancer.

V and J are TRBV5-1 and TRBJ2-1; 10 bases are a match to TRBD2. The CDR3 sequence is 17 residues long. Losses at the gene ends were 4 bases for V and 0 bases for J; bases not matched to a gene: 7. CDR1 and CDR2 from the germline V gene are SGHRS and YFSETQ. The CDR3 reads CASSVRTSGSSYNEQFF. CDR3 DNA: TGCGCCAGCAGCGTTAGGACTAGCGGAAGCTCCTACAATGAGCAGTTCTTC. The variable domain in full, completed from reference TRBV5-1 and TRBJ2-1, reads KAGVTQTPRYLIKTRGQQVTLSCSPISGHRSVSWYQQTPGQGLQFLFEYFSETQRNKGNFPGRFSGRQFSNSRSEMNVSTLELGDSALYLCASSVRTSGSSYNEQFFGPGTRLTVL.

This clonotype was recorded many times. The rearrangement links TRBV6-5 to TRBJ2-2; no reliable D call. This CDR3 comprises 13 residues. CDR1 is MNHEY, CDR2 SVGAGI, per germline. V lost 6 bases and J lost 3, with 8 bases in between. The CDR3, as DNA: TGTGCCAGCAGCCGCAAGGACACCGGGGAGCTGTTTTTT. Translated: CASSRKDTGELFF.

This clonotype was seen a handful of times. The rearrangement uses TRBV28 and TRBJ2-7; no clear D. Trimming shortened V by 6 bases and J by 0 bases, and 12 bases separated the two germline ends. The CDR3 loop spans 14 amino acids. Looked up from germline, CDR1 is MDHEN and CDR2 is SYDVKM. CDR3 nucleotides: TGTGCCAGCAGCCTACTTTCCCGCTCCTACGAGCAGTACTTC. This encodes CASSLLSRSYEQYF.

In regard to this clonotype: This may stem from a read error, because a much larger clone lies one nucleotide away. The chain couples TRBV7-8 to TRBJ2-5; tentatively, D is TRBD1 (6 bases). Germline CDR1 SGHVS, CDR2 FQNEAQ. Trimming took 8 bases from V and 5 from J, leaving 18 bases between them. This CDR3 region has 14 residues. CDR3 bases: TGTGCCAGCGGCCGCCTCATTAGGGGGGAGACCCAGTACTTC. It encodes CASGRLIRGETQYF.

This clonotype was observed a handful of times. At one boundary the junction diverges from the germline segment, which might be a read error. The chain couples TRBV7-7 to TRBJ2-5; the match to TRBD2 covers 7 bases. Germline values: CDR1 SSHAT, CDR2 FNYEAQ (reference sequence). The CDR3 consists of 13 residues. CDR3 loop: CASSLERGETQYF. The CDR3 region has the DNA TGTGCTAGCAGCTTAGAGCGGGGAGAGACCCAGTACTTC.

This clonotype came up many times. This chain uses TRBV5-1 with TRBJ2-3; tentatively, D is TRBD1 (7 bases). The CDR3 loop spans 18 amino acids. Germline lookup yields CDR1 SGHRS and CDR2 YFSETQ. V shed 0 bases and J shed 5 bases, with 22 bases lying between them. The CDR3 DNA reads as TGCGCCAGCAGCTTGGTTGGGATCAACCAGGGGGGAAGAGATACGCAGTATTTT. Its protein is CASSLVGINQGGRDTQYF.

The V call is TRBV6-2 or TRBV6-3, the J call TRBJ2-7; 10 bases fit TRBD1. Germline lookup yields CDR1 MNHEY and CDR2 SVGEGT. This CDR3 is built from 15 residues. Trimming cost V 2 bases and J 6 bases; bases outside gene matches: 7. The CDR3 reads CASSYRWDRGSEQYF. DNA for the CDR3: TGTGCCAGCAGTTACCGTTGGGACAGGGGCTCCGAGCAGTACTTC.

V is TRBV25-1 and J is TRBJ2-3; D is perhaps TRBD1 (5 bases). Germline loops: CDR1 MGHDK, CDR2 SYGVNS. Trimming pared 3 bases from V and 5 bases from J, leaving 18 bases between. The CDR3 totals 16 residues. CDR3 loop: CASSERQGAFEDTQYF. The DNA for the CDR3 is TGTGCCAGCAGTGAGCGGCAGGGTGCATTCGAAGATACGCAGTATTTT.